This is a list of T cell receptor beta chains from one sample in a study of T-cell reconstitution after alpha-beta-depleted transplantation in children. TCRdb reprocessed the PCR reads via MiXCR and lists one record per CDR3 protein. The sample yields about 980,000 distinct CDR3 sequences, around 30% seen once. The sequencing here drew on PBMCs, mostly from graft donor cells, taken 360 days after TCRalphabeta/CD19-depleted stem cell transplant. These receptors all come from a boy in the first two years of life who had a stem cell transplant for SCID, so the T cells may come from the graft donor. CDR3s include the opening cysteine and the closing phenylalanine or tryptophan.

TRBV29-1	CSVDTGGDTQYF
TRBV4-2	CASSQEAAGGLYEQFF
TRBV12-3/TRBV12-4	CASSFDRHSGNTIYF
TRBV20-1	CSARPHQGAYEQYF
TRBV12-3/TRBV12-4	CASTLGTGQDLSPLHF
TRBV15	CATSRSRGGSSYNEQFF
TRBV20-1	CSAGRRDREDTQYF
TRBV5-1	CASSLQERGAYEQYF
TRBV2	CASRGEHTDTQYF
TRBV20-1	CSARGTGANIQYF
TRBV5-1	CASSLAPLDSPLHF
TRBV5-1	CASSPQLFYYGYTF
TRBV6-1	CASSRGTGVYNEQFF
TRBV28	CASSRQPWSTEAFF
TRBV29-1	CSAGTLSGNTIYF
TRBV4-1	CASSEDGRNTEAFF
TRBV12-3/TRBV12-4	CASIQGGGGRIEQFF
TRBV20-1	CSARPVGNSPLHF
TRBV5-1	CASSFGDENNEQFF
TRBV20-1	CSARGSLNQNTGELFF
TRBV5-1	CASSPSAVYGYTF
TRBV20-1	CSARTLNYNEQFF